A selection of T cell receptor beta chains follows, all from one sample in a study of blood T cells in healthy people across ages. MiXCR was run by TCRdb on the 5' RACE reads, yielding one entry per CDR3 protein. The sample shows hundreds of thousands of distinct CDR3 sequences, 40% to 50% of them seen only once. The sample was blood. These receptor sequences come from a man aged 60 to 75 in good health. CDR3s include the opening cysteine and the closing phenylalanine or tryptophan. A D gene is named only where the DNA matches it firmly. Some rows have no size entry. The others give once, few or many, or a class for an expanded clone.

J gene: TRBJ2-1; V gene: TRBV12-3/TRBV12-4; D gene: TRBD1; clone size: -; CDR3 DNA: TGTGCCAGCAGTTTTGGAGGACAGGGGGTAGAGACCCAGTTCTTC; CDR3 protein: CASSFGGQGVETQFF
J gene: TRBJ2-1; V gene: TRBV6-2/TRBV6-3; D gene: TRBD1; clone size: -; CDR3 DNA: TGTGCCAGCAGTCGAATCGCGAACCGGGACAGGGGCCTAATTGGGCAGTTCTTC; CDR3 protein: CASSRIANRDRGLIGQFF
J gene: TRBJ2-4; V gene: TRBV7-2; D gene: -; clone size: few; CDR3 DNA: TGTGCCAGCAGCTCTAGCCCGAGGGGGGCTAGGAAAAACATTCAGTACTTC; CDR3 protein: CASSSSPRGARKNIQYF
J gene: TRBJ2-1; V gene: TRBV4-3; D gene: -; clone size: few; CDR3 DNA: TGCGCCAGCAGCCAAGAAATAACGGGGGTGGCGAATGAGCAGTTCTTC; CDR3 protein: CASSQEITGVANEQFF
J gene: TRBJ2-5; V gene: TRBV4-1; D gene: -; clone size: many; CDR3 DNA: TGCGCCAGCAGCCAAGCCGGGAGTAACATTGGAGAGACCCAGTACTTC; CDR3 protein: CASSQAGSNIGETQYF
J gene: TRBJ2-7; V gene: TRBV10-3; D gene: -; clone size: -; CDR3 DNA: TGTGCCATCAGTGGACAGAGCTCCTACAATGAGCAGTACTTC; CDR3 protein: CAISGQSSYNEQYF
J gene: TRBJ2-1; V gene: TRBV10-3; D gene: -; clone size: -; CDR3 DNA: TGTGCCATCAGCGATTTAGGGGGAGAGACCCAGTTCTTC; CDR3 protein: CAISDLGGETQFF
J gene: TRBJ2-2; V gene: TRBV29-1; D gene: -; clone size: -; CDR3 DNA: TGCAGCGTTTTTTTGACACAGACCACTAACACCGGGGAGCTGTTTTTT; CDR3 protein: CSVFLTQTTNTGELFF
J gene: TRBJ2-7; V gene: TRBV6-2/TRBV6-3; D gene: TRBD1; clone size: few; CDR3 DNA: TGTGCCAGCAGTTCCCTACCAGGGGGCTGGGACGAGCAGTACTTC; CDR3 protein: CASSSLPGGWDEQYF
J gene: TRBJ2-1; V gene: TRBV25-1; D gene: TRBD1; clone size: -; CDR3 DNA: TGTGCCAGCAGTGATCGTCGGGACAGGGGTTTGGGGTACAATGAGCAGTTCTTC; CDR3 protein: CASSDRRDRGLGYNEQFF
J gene: TRBJ2-5; V gene: TRBV6-1; D gene: TRBD2; clone size: few; CDR3 DNA: TGTGCCAGCAGTGAAGCTTCGGGGGGGGAGACCCAGTACTTC; CDR3 protein: CASSEASGGETQYF
J gene: TRBJ1-6; V gene: TRBV20-1; D gene: -; clone size: -; CDR3 DNA: TGCAGTGCTTTTATCCCGAATTCACCCCTCCACTTT; CDR3 protein: CSAFIPNSPLHF
J gene: TRBJ1-5; V gene: TRBV29-1; D gene: -; clone size: few; CDR3 DNA: TGCAGCGTTGGACAGTGGAATCAGCCCCAGCATTTT; CDR3 protein: CSVGQWNQPQHF
J gene: TRBJ2-7; V gene: TRBV7-9; D gene: TRBD2; clone size: -; CDR3 DNA: TGTGCCAGCAGGCGAGCGGGGGGACAACCCTACGAGCAGTACTTC; CDR3 protein: CASRRAGGQPYEQYF
J gene: TRBJ2-1; V gene: TRBV6-1; D gene: -; clone size: -; CDR3 DNA: TGTGCCAGCAGTGTGAGGGGGGGTCTGCACAATGAGCAGTTCTTC; CDR3 protein: CASSVRGGLHNEQFF
J gene: TRBJ2-1; V gene: TRBV4-3; D gene: -; clone size: -; CDR3 DNA: TGCGCCAGCAGCCGCGCCGGGACTTCCTTATACAATGAGCAGTTCTTC; CDR3 protein: CASSRAGTSLYNEQFF